This T cell receptor beta chain was sequenced during a study of memory CD4+ T cells and cytomegalovirus serostatus. Study-wide findings and caveats: CD4+ memory repertoires contained about two fifths of the roughly 150 reported CMV TCRbeta sequences.

Assay used: immunoSEQ multiplex PCR; TCRdb lists only in-frame clones, some missing. There are under 50,000 clones in the sample; approximately 78% occur only once, and more than 0.9% lies in the top ten. Trimming removed 5 bases from V and 1 base from J, with 10 bases in between. CDR3 length: 15 amino acids. The V gene's germline CDR1 is SGHRS and CDR2 YFSETQ. The sort gate was single viable CD3+CD4+CD8-CD45RO+ cells for memory CD4+ T cells. Serum IgG to CMV pp150, pp28, p38 and p52 defined serostatus. Only a few counts were recorded for this clone. What it binds is unknown. The receptor comes from an adult in good health and CMV-seronegative. Material: memory CD4+ T cells from blood. The chain is built from TRBV5-1 and TRBJ1-6; D might be TRBD1 (6 bases). CDR3 in amino acids: CASRLTGSYNSPLHF. The CDR3, as DNA: TGCGCCAGCAGGCTCACAGGGTCCTATAATTCACCCCTCCACTTT.